These T cell receptor beta chains were read from a single sample in a study of cytomegalovirus exposure and HLA in healthy donors. Generated by immunoSEQ multiplex PCR, the TCRdb table keeps only in-frame clones and is missing some. The profile shows about 190,000 clones, roughly 80% of them singletons. The sequenced sample consisted of PBMCs. The receptors derive from a woman aged 30 to 39 in good health and CMV-seropositive. Each CDR3 is given with its conserved first and last residue. D genes are given only for firm matches. Clone size is stated in some rows and not others, as once, few, many or a class when expanded.

j_call d_call v_call clone_size cdr3_nt cdr3_aa
TRBJ2-3 . TRBV11-2 . TGTGCCAGCAGCCCCAGGGGAGGGGTCACAGATACGCAGTATTTT CASSPRGGVTDTQYF
TRBJ2-7 . TRBV29-1 . TGCAGCGTTGGTGACAGGTACCACGAGCAGTACTTC CSVGDRYHEQYF
TRBJ2-1 TRBD2 TRBV27 . TGTGCCAGCAGTAAGGGTCCCGGGACTAGTGTTTTGAGCGATGAGCAGTTCTTC CASSKGPGTSVLSDEQFF
TRBJ2-1 TRBD1 TRBV9 . TGTGCCAGCAGCGTAATGGACAGGGGGCCGGGAAATGAGCAGTTCTTC CASSVMDRGPGNEQFF
TRBJ2-3 . TRBV19 . TGTGCCAGTAGTATCGGGAGTAGGGCAGATACGCAGTATTTT CASSIGSRADTQYF
TRBJ2-7 . TRBV25-1 once TGTGCCAGCAGTGAATACCGGGGGATGGACGAGCAGTACTTC CASSEYRGMDEQYF
TRBJ2-1 TRBD2 TRBV7-7 . TGTGCCAGCAGCGCCGGACTAGCGGGAGATGGTCCCTTCAACAATGGGCAGTTCTTC CASSAGLAGDGPFNNGQFF
TRBJ1-2 TRBD1 TRBV19 few TGTGCCAGTAGTACCCTGGGGACAGGGTTTGGCTACACCTTC CASSTLGTGFGYTF
TRBJ2-2 TRBD2 TRBV9 . TGTGCCAGCAGCGTGGTCGCTAGCGGGAGCACCGGGGAGCTGTTTTTT CASSVVASGSTGELFF
TRBJ1-2 . TRBV7-6 . TGTGCCAGCAGCTTACAGCCAGGGAATGGCTACACCTTC CASSLQPGNGYTF
TRBJ2-7 . TRBV6-5 . TGTGCCAGCAGTTTAAATTCAGTCTCTTACGAGCAGTACTTC CASSLNSVSYEQYF
TRBJ2-7 TRBD2 TRBV18 . TGTGCCAGCTCACCACTGGGACTAGCGGATTCCTACGAGCAGTACTTC CASSPLGLADSYEQYF
TRBJ1-1 TRBD1 TRBV6-5 . TGTGCCAGCAGTGTGGGACAGGGTACTGAAGCTTTCTTT CASSVGQGTEAFF
TRBJ2-7 . TRBV19 few TGTGCCAGTAGCCTATGGCGGAGTGGGAGCAACGAGCAGTACTTC CASSLWRSGSNEQYF
TRBJ2-5 TRBD2 TRBV5-1 . TGCGCCAGCAGCCGGGGGGACCCCCAAGAGACCCAGTACTTC CASSRGDPQETQYF
TRBJ1-3 TRBD1 TRBV6-1 . TGTGCCAGCAGGGTGACAGGGAACAGAAACACCATATATTTT CASRVTGNRNTIYF
TRBJ1-5 TRBD1 TRBV19 . TGTGCCACCACCGGGACAGGGCCCTTTCAGCCCCAGCATTTT CATTGTGPFQPQHF
TRBJ1-1 TRBD1 TRBV7-6 . TGTGCCAGCAGCTCACAGGGGGCGCACACTGAAGCTTTCTTT CASSSQGAHTEAFF
TRBJ2-1 . TRBV19 . TGTGCCAGTAGTCCCCTAGCCACCCCTGCCAATGAGCAGTTCTTC CASSPLATPANEQFF
TRBJ2-3 TRBD2 TRBV18 . TGTGCCAGCTCACTAACGGGAGGGGGCACAGATACGCAGTATTTT CASSLTGGGTDTQYF
TRBJ2-7 . TRBV18 . TGTGCCAGCTCACCACCTACAGGGCAGTGGAGTACTACGGAGCAGTACTTC CASSPPTGQWSTTEQYF
TRBJ2-5 . TRBV14 . TGTGCCAGCAGCCAGATCGCAGGGGGGCGAGAGACCCAGTACTTC CASSQIAGGRETQYF